Described below is a single T cell receptor beta chain sequence and its context. Its target is not known. Produced via immunoSEQ multiplex PCR; TCRdb's table is partial and in-frame only. This sample carries under 1,100,000 clones, about 75% of them seen once, and the ten largest clones take roughly 1.5%. This entry comes from a study of shared clonotypes between healthy human individuals. Findings of the study overall: Sharing across several donors was seen in 4% to 5.5% of naive CD4 clonotypes. Researchers sampled blood only, noting tissue repertoires likely differ.

Germline V gene lookup returns CDR1 SGDLS and CDR2 YYNGEE. V was clipped by 0 bases and J by 14 bases; unmatched bases: 6. The CDR3 runs 13 residues. The chain couples TRBV9 to TRBJ2-1, with 9 bases that match TRBD1. The sequenced sample was memory CD4+ T cells sorted from blood. Specified subset: CD45RA-negative fraction. This TCR came from a man younger than 30 in good health. CDR3 DNA sequence: TGTGCCAGCAGCGTAGAGGACAGGGGACTAAAGTTCTTC. Translated, it gives CASSVEDRGLKFF.